The entry below gives a single T cell receptor beta chain sequence along with its context. Trimming stripped 0 bases from V and 5 bases from J, with 12 bases between. Germline-derived CDR1 and CDR2 are SGDLS and YYNGEE. CDR3 length: 15 residues. Method: immunoSEQ multiplex PCR; TCRdb's copy keeps in-frame clones and lacks some. Among thousands of clones listed, 50% to 75% were seen once. These data come from a study of early stage breast cancer tumors. J is TRBJ2-1 and V is TRBV9; possible D gene TRBD2, 6 bases. Sequencing input: normal breast tissue next to the tumor. This clonotype was obtained from a person aged 45 to 59 with breast cancer. CDR3 nucleotide sequence: TGTGCCAGCAGCGTAGGGCAGGGAGGCCACAATGAGCAGTTCTTC. It yields the protein CASSVGQGGHNEQFF. The full variable domain, rest sourced from reference TRBV9 and TRBJ2-1, is DSGVTQTPKHLITATGQRVTLRCSPRSGDLSVYWYQQSLDQGLQFLIQYYNGEERAKGNILERFSAQQFPDLHSELNLSSLELGDSALYFCASSVGQGGHNEQFFGPGTRLTVL.